This TCR beta chain was identified during a study of neurological immune-mediated disorders. Study findings and constraints: The most TCR clonal expansion was seen in HTLV-1-associated myelopathy, and the least was seen in multiple sclerosis, which fell below healthy controls. No expanded-clone CDR3 amino acid sequence recurred across subjects, suggesting private TCR-beta repertoires.

This clonotype qualifies as medium-sized (0.01 to 0.1%). Its matching antigen is unknown. In TCRdb, the 5' RACE reads were re-called with MiXCR into one record per CDR3 protein. The table has about 20,000 distinct CDR3 sequences, about 30% seen once. With 3 bases clipped from V and 4 bases from J, the junction kept 7 bases outside the gene matches. This CDR3 has 15 residues. CDR1 KGHSH and CDR2 LQKENI come from the germline V gene. The chain links TRBV18 to TRBJ2-5, with 8 bases identical to TRBD1. Sequencing was carried out using PBMCs. This receptor was identified in a middle-aged man with HTLV-1-associated myelopathy (HAM/TSP). The CDR3: CASSPDRALGETQYF. CDR3 coding DNA: TGTGCCAGCTCACCGGACAGGGCGCTTGGAGAGACCCAGTACTTC.